Listed here are 29 T cell receptor beta chains from one sample, sequenced in a study of blood T cell repertoires in COVID-19. The repertoire was sequenced with immunoSEQ multiplex PCR; TCRdb's copy has only in-frame clones and lacks some. The sample consists of some 190,000 clones, around 80% of them appearing once. The sequencing input was PBMCs or T cells enriched from blood (not recorded which). Every receptor here comes from a man aged 55-75 years who had been exposed to COVID-19.

The chain couples TRBV5-4 to TRBJ2-7; 14 bases match TRBD2. V lost 4 bases to trimming and J lost 2 bases; unmatched junction nucleotides: 2. The CDR3 sequence is 15 residues long. The germline V gene encodes CDR1 SGHNT and CDR2 YYREEE (reference sequence). The CDR3: CASSEGLAGAYEQYF. CDR3 in DNA: TGTGCCAGCAGCGAGGGACTAGCGGGAGCCTACGAGCAGTACTTC.

The gene calls are TRBV29-1 and TRBJ1-2; TRBD1 is a possible D gene (5 bases). Germline V gene lookup returns CDR1 SQVTM and CDR2 ANQGSEA. The CDR3 is 14 residues long. The ends were cut back, 8 bases at V and 4 bases at J, with 20 bases in the middle. The CDR3 sequence is CSSEVLRGIYGYTF. CDR3 sequence (DNA): TGCAGCTCTGAAGTACTCCGGGGGATCTATGGCTACACCTTC. Combining the CDR3 with reference TRBV29-1 and TRBJ1-2 gives the whole variable domain SAVISQKPSRDICQRGTSLTIQCQVDSQVTMMFWYRQQPGQSLTLIATANQGSEATYESGFVIDKFPISRPNLTFSTLTVSNMSPEDSSIYLCSSEVLRGIYGYTFGSGTRLTVV.

The chain joins TRBV28 to TRBJ1-1; D is perhaps TRBD1 (6 bases). V lost 6 bases and J 5 bases, leaving 19 bases between the germline ends. The CDR3 is 15 residues long. Looked up from germline, CDR1 is MDHEN and CDR2 is SYDVKM. The CDR3 sequence is CASRPWEGGRTEAFF. As DNA, the CDR3 is TGTGCCAGCAGACCTTGGGAGGGGGGAAGAACTGAAGCTTTCTTT. Looking up the rest from reference TRBV28 and TRBJ1-1 gives the full variable domain: DVKVTQSSRYLVKRTGEKVFLECVQDMDHENMFWYRQDPGLGLRLIYFSYDVKMKEKGDIPEGYSVSREKKERFSLILESASTNQTSMYLCASRPWEGGRTEAFFGQGTRLTVV.

The CDR3 spells CASSHRTGAMNTEAFF. DNA for the CDR3: TGTGCCAGCAGCCACCGGACAGGGGCGATGAACACTGAAGCTTTCTTT. The chain combines TRBV14 with TRBJ1-1; 9 bases line up with TRBD1. Germline values: CDR1 SGHDN, CDR2 FVKESK. Germline trimming cut 3 bases from V and 0 bases from J; bases unmatched to any gene: 5. The CDR3 is 16 amino acids.

The rearrangement uses TRBV4-3 and TRBJ1-2, with 7 nucleotides matching TRBD1. The CDR3 loop spans 15 amino acids. CDR1 is LGHNA, CDR2 YSLEER, per germline. After removal of 0 bases from V and 4 bases from J, the junction contained 5 bases not matched to a gene. CDR3 residues: CASSQEPRGTYGYTF. Written as DNA, the CDR3 is TGCGCCAGCAGCCAAGAGCCCAGGGGGACCTATGGCTACACCTTC.

The chain is built from TRBV13 and TRBJ2-1; D is unresolved. From germline, CDR1 is PRHDT and CDR2 FYEKMQ (reference sequence). V gave up 5 bases and J gave up 7 bases, with 12 bases separating them. The CDR3 is 13 residues long. The CDR3, as DNA: TGTGCCAGCAGCCCCCGACTTGGGAATGAGCAGTTCTTC. This codes for CASSPRLGNEQFF.

CDR3 sequence reads: CASSLAGREVDGYTF. DNA of the CDR3: TGCGCCAGCAGCTTGGCCGGCAGGGAAGTCGATGGCTACACCTTC. This chain uses TRBV5-1 with TRBJ1-2, with D possibly TRBD1 on 5 matching bases. Trimming stripped 0 bases from V and 6 bases from J, with 15 bases between. This CDR3 is built from 15 residues. The germline V gene has CDR1 SGHRS and CDR2 YFSETQ.

This rearrangement joins TRBV29-1 to TRBJ1-1, with D possibly being TRBD1 (5 bases). V shed 4 bases and J shed 4 bases, with 16 bases lying between them. Germline V gene lookup returns CDR1 SQVTM and CDR2 ANQGSEA. The CDR3 loop spans 14 amino acids. DNA for the CDR3: TGCAGCGTTGTTCAGGGCAGCAGAACCACTGAAGCTTTCTTT. Its translation: CSVVQGSRTTEAFF.

The CDR3 here is CASSARPGLEGGHEQFF. The CDR3 coding sequence is TGCGCCAGCAGCGCCCGACCGGGACTAGAAGGGGGGCATGAGCAGTTCTTC. The chain has TRBV5-1 and TRBJ2-1, with 8 positions matching TRBD2. This CDR3 comprises 17 residues. J was trimmed by 8 bases and V by 4 bases; bases with no gene match: 17. The germline V gene has CDR1 SGHRS and CDR2 YFSETQ.

For this clone: This sample also contains other DNA sequences that code for the same CDR3. The gene calls are TRBV5-1 and TRBJ2-3; a weak D match, TRBD1 (6 bases). Germline V gene lookup returns CDR1 SGHRS and CDR2 YFSETQ. Trimming left V 0 bases short and J 4 bases short, with 12 bases between. This CDR3 comprises 15 residues. The CDR3 loop is CASSLAVTGADTQYF. Written as DNA, the CDR3 is TGCGCCAGCAGCTTGGCCGTGACAGGTGCAGATACGCAGTATTTT. The full variable domain, in which reference TRBV5-1 and TRBJ2-3 provide the parts outside the CDR3, is KAGVTQTPRYLIKTRGQQVTLSCSPISGHRSVSWYQQTPGQGLQFLFEYFSETQRNKGNFPGRFSGRQFSNSRSEMNVSTLELGDSALYLCASSLAVTGADTQYFGPGTRLTVL.

This sequence joins TRBV12-5 and TRBJ2-5, with 13 bases lining up with TRBD2. The V gene's germline CDR1 is LGHNT and CDR2 FRNRAP. This CDR3 contains 16 residues. The J segment lost 1 base and the V segment lost 6 bases, leaving 5 bases of the junction unmatched. CDR3 coding DNA: TGTGCTAGTGGCCCAACTAGCGGGAGGGTCCAAGAGACCCAGTACTTC. Translation gives CASGPTSGRVQETQYF.

The rearrangement joins TRBV21-1 to TRBJ1-5; the D call TRBD1 from the table was never checked on the DNA. TRBV21-1 is an annotated pseudogene. This CDR3 has 15 amino acids. In nucleotides, the CDR3 is TGTGCCAGCAGCGACCGGGACAGGGCTTTAGCCCCCCAGCATTTT. Amino acid sequence: CASSDRDRALAPQHF.

Only a few counts were recorded for this clone. V gene TRBV27 combines with J gene TRBJ1-5; 8 bases fit TRBD1. Germline loops: CDR1 MNHEY, CDR2 SMNVEV (reference sequence). Germline trimming cut 5 bases from V and 6 bases from J; bases unmatched to any gene: 15. The CDR3 covers 17 residues. CDR3 amino acids: CASSKTGVDVYRQPQHF. The CDR3 region has the DNA TGTGCCAGCAGTAAGACAGGGGTTGATGTGTATCGTCAGCCCCAGCATTTT.

This sequence joins TRBV5-5 and TRBJ1-4; D uncertain. The CDR3 length is 16 residues. Looked up from germline, CDR1 is SGHKS and CDR2 is YYEKEE (reference sequence). Trimming cost V 0 bases and J 4 bases, with 13 bases left between them. DNA for the CDR3: TGTGCCAGCAGCTTGGCCGTTTGGCAGGATAATGAAAAACTGTTTTTT. Encoded protein: CASSLAVWQDNEKLFF.

The chain is built from TRBV30 and TRBJ1-1; D is ambiguous. Germline V gene data show CDR1 as GTSNPN and CDR2 as SVGIG (reference sequence). The ends were cut back, 4 bases at V and 1 base at J, with 10 bases in the middle. The CDR3 runs 13 residues. In DNA form, the CDR3 reads TGTGCCTGGAATCCTACCCGGAACACTGAAGCTTTCTTT. The encoded protein is CAWNPTRNTEAFF.

The V and J genes are TRBV28 and TRBJ2-5; no firm D call. Trimming removed 5 bases from V and 1 base from J, with 14 bases in between. CDR1 and CDR2 from the germline V gene are MDHEN and SYDVKM. The CDR3 length is 15 residues. The chain's CDR3 is CASSATRGFQETQYF. The CDR3, as DNA: TGTGCCAGCAGTGCCACGCGCGGATTCCAAGAGACCCAGTACTTC.

The chain combines TRBV7-2 with TRBJ2-7; 7 bases are a match to TRBD2. The germline CDR1 and CDR2 sequences are SGHTA and FQGNSA. The ends lost 5 bases at V and 2 bases at J; junction bases unmatched: 6. This CDR3 region has 14 residues. The CDR3 DNA follows: TGTGCCAGCAGCAGAGCGGGACTAACCTACGAGCAGTACTTC. Translation: CASSRAGLTYEQYF.

The chain carries TRBV27 and TRBJ2-1; TRBD1 agrees at 7 bases. CDR3 length equals 15 residues. CDR1 and CDR2 (germline): MNHEY, SMNVEV (reference sequence). J gave up 8 bases and V 3 bases, and 10 bases lay outside the gene matches. The CDR3 nucleotides read TGTGCCAGCAGTTTGGACAGGTACAATATGCATGAGCAGTTCTTC. This codes for CASSLDRYNMHEQFF.

V gene TRBV5-6 combines with J gene TRBJ1-6; 8 positions match TRBD1. V lost 1 base, J lost 0 bases, and 9 bases stayed unmatched. The CDR3 sequence is 19 residues long. From germline, CDR1 is SGHDT and CDR2 YYEEEE. The CDR3 loop is CASSLWAGGKSSYNSPLHF. Written as DNA, the CDR3 is TGTGCCAGCAGCTTGTGGGCAGGGGGCAAGAGCTCCTATAATTCACCCCTCCACTTT.

This clone came up a few times. The chain carries TRBV9 and TRBJ2-2, with D uncertain. V dropped 0 bases and J dropped 6 bases, with 6 bases sitting between them. The CDR3 consists of 13 residues. Germline CDR1 and CDR2: SGDLS and YYNGEE. CDR3: CASSVAFSGELFF. The DNA for the CDR3 is TGTGCCAGCAGCGTAGCTTTTTCCGGGGAGCTGTTTTTT.

The chain joins TRBV28 to TRBJ1-4, with no clear D. There are 12 residues in the CDR3. Germline CDR1 is MDHEN and CDR2 is SYDVKM. Deletions cut 6 bases from V and 7 bases from J, with 9 bases between. The CDR3 bases are TGTGCCAGCAGCAACCCCAGTGAAAAACTGTTTTTT. This translates into CASSNPSEKLFF.

The J gene is TRBJ2-3, the V gene TRBV19; a weak D match, TRBD1 (6 bases). Germline V gene lookup returns CDR1 LNHDA and CDR2 SQIVND (reference sequence). Trimming removed 8 bases from V and 1 base from J, with 13 bases in between. This CDR3 spans 14 amino acids. The CDR3 sequence is CASARGMGTDTQYF. CDR3 DNA: TGTGCCAGTGCGAGGGGGATGGGCACAGATACGCAGTATTTT.

V usage is TRBV27 and J usage is TRBJ2-2; 8 positions agree with TRBD1. Losses at the gene ends were 5 bases for V and 1 base for J; bases not matched to a gene: 3. Germline V gene lookup returns CDR1 MNHEY and CDR2 SMNVEV (reference sequence). The CDR3 runs to 15 residues. In nucleotides, the CDR3 is TGTGCCAGCAGTAGCGGACAGGGGAACACCGGGGAGCTGTTTTTT. Protein product: CASSSGQGNTGELFF.

The chain links TRBV7-9 to TRBJ1-5; D perhaps matches TRBD1 (6 bases). This CDR3 spans 18 amino acids. Germline V gene data show CDR1 as SEHNR and CDR2 as FQNEAQ (reference sequence). The V and J ends lost 5 bases and 2 bases respectively, with 22 bases between them. The CDR3 sequence: CASSPGGVGGAGNQPQHF. For the CDR3, the DNA is TGTGCCAGCAGCCCCGGGGGGGTCGGGGGCGCGGGCAATCAGCCCCAGCATTTT.

This clone appeared once. The genes are TRBV27 and TRBJ2-5, with D tentatively TRBD2 (6 bases). Trimming pared 2 bases from V and 5 bases from J, leaving 9 bases between. This CDR3 has 13 amino acids. CDR1 and CDR2 (germline): MNHEY, SMNVEV (reference sequence). CDR3 in amino acids: CASSLGGWETQYF. The DNA for the CDR3 is TGTGCCAGCAGTTTAGGAGGGTGGGAGACCCAGTACTTC.

The count of this clone is one. The chain carries TRBV9 and TRBJ2-7; 8 nucleotides line up with TRBD2. CDR3 size: 13 residues. Germline CDR1 and CDR2: SGDLS and YYNGEE. Trimming removed 0 bases from V and 7 bases from J; junction bases left unmatched: 3. CDR3 nucleotide sequence: TGTGCCAGCAGCGTAGCCCAGCGGGGGGAGCAGTACTTC. Amino acids: CASSVAQRGEQYF. The full variable domain, with the rest looked up from reference TRBV9 and TRBJ2-7, is DSGVTQTPKHLITATGQRVTLRCSPRSGDLSVYWYQQSLDQGLQFLIQYYNGEERAKGNILERFSAQQFPDLHSELNLSSLELGDSALYFCASSVAQRGEQYFGPGTRLTVT.

This chain uses TRBV18 with TRBJ1-1, with 9 bases identical to TRBD1. The V and J ends lost 8 bases and 4 bases, in that order; junction bases with no gene match: 2. Per the germline V gene, CDR1 is KGHSH and CDR2 is LQKENI. The CDR3 loop spans 12 amino acids. The CDR3 DNA is TGTGCCAGCGCACAGGGGGCCACTGAAGCTTTCTTT. The encoded protein is CASAQGATEAFF. The whole variable domain, filled in from reference TRBV18 and TRBJ1-1, reads NAGVMQNPRHLVRRRGQEARLRCSPMKGHSHVYWYRQLPEEGLKFMVYLQKENIIDESGMPKERFSAEFPKEGPSILRIQQVVRGDSAAYFCASAQGATEAFFGQGTRLTVV.

The rearrangement joins TRBV12-3 or TRBV12-4 to TRBJ2-3; no reliable D call. The CDR3 spans 12 residues. Between the trimmed V and J ends, which lost 6 bases and 3 bases, there was a span of 7 bases. CDR3 sequence reads: CASRSFTDTQYF. The CDR3 DNA reads TGTGCCAGCAGGTCATTTACAGATACGCAGTATTTT.

The chain carries TRBV3-1 (or the pseudogene TRBV3-2) and TRBJ2-1; no reliable D call. Germline loops: CDR1 LGHDT, CDR2 YNNKEL (reference sequence). Deletions cut 7 bases from V and 4 bases from J, with 5 bases between. The CDR3 consists of 11 residues. CDR3 sequence reads: CASTGYNEQFF. The DNA for the CDR3 is TGTGCCAGCACCGGGTACAATGAGCAGTTCTTC.